One and the same sample provided the 22 T cell receptor beta chains below, sequenced in a study of cytomegalovirus exposure and HLA in healthy donors. With 60 Vbeta and 13 Jbeta primers, the PCR was carried out. Data came from immunoSEQ multiplex PCR; TCRdb stores just in-frame clones and leaves some out. The sample lists 100,000 to 150,000 clones, around 80% seen once, with roughly 10% in the top ten. The sequenced sample was PBMCs. Receptors originate from a man aged 25-45 years in good health and CMV-seropositive.

This rearrangement joins TRBV4-3 to TRBJ2-1, with TRBD2 identical over 7 bases. CDR1 LGHNA and CDR2 YSLEER come from the germline V gene. The CDR3 extends over 15 amino acids. V was pared by 0 bases and J by 2 bases, with 1 base of the junction left unmatched. CDR3 nucleotide sequence: TGCGCCAGCAGCCAAGAGAGCGGGACCTACAATGAGCAGTTCTTC. Translation gives CASSQESGTYNEQFF.

The rearrangement uses TRBV27 and TRBJ1-2; 7 nucleotides line up with TRBD1. Germline V CDR1 and CDR2: MNHEY, SMNVEV (reference sequence). V lost 4 bases and J lost 13; bases outside the gene matches: 12. CDR3 size: 13 residues. The CDR3 sequence is CASSSFRDRLFTF. The CDR3 DNA is TGTGCCAGCAGTTCGTTCCGGGACAGACTCTTCACCTTC.

This clone was seen just once. J is TRBJ2-7 and V is TRBV10-3; possibly TRBD1 for D (6 bases). The V gene's germline CDR1 is ENHRY and CDR2 SYGVKD. The length of the CDR3 is 15 residues. V lost 0 bases and J 0 bases, leaving 9 bases between the germline ends. This CDR3 is CAISESSQGSYEQYF. The CDR3 DNA reads as TGTGCCATCAGTGAGTCCTCACAGGGCTCCTACGAGCAGTACTTC.

This clone was seen more than once but under ten times. V gene TRBV2 combines with J gene TRBJ1-2; 9 bases are shared with TRBD1. Germline V gene sequence: CDR1 SNHLY, CDR2 FYNNEI. The V gene end was trimmed by 2 bases and the J gene end by 0 bases; junction bases not matched to a gene: 4. The CDR3 contains 16 residues. CDR3 in DNA: TGTGCCAGCAGTGAATTGACAGGGGGGTCTAACTATGGCTACACCTTC. It yields the protein CASSELTGGSNYGYTF.

V gene TRBV27 combines with J gene TRBJ2-7; 9 bases line up with TRBD2. CDR3 length: 14 amino acids. The germline V gene has CDR1 MNHEY and CDR2 SMNVEV (reference sequence). V was clipped by 8 bases and J by 3 bases; unmatched bases: 8. The CDR3 region is CASAKIAGVYEQYF. DNA of the CDR3: TGTGCCAGCGCCAAAATAGCGGGAGTCTACGAGCAGTACTTC.

The gene calls are TRBV7-6 and TRBJ2-7; D possibly corresponds to TRBD2 (6 bases). Germline loops: CDR1 SGHVS, CDR2 FNYEAQ. The CDR3 is made up of 15 amino acids. The V and J ends lost 8 bases and 0 bases respectively, with 17 bases between them. The CDR3 region has the DNA TGTGCCAGCGGCAGGCAGGGAGGATTCTCCTACGAGCAGTACTTC. It yields the protein CASGRQGGFSYEQYF.

The rearrangement uses TRBV9 and TRBJ2-3, with D possibly matching TRBD1 (6 bases). Trimming stripped 8 bases from V and 6 bases from J, with 7 bases between. Germline V gene lookup returns CDR1 SGDLS and CDR2 YYNGEE. There are 10 residues in the CDR3. The CDR3 DNA reads as TGTGCCAGTCAGGGGGATACGCAGTATTTT. Amino acid sequence: CASQGDTQYF. The full variable domain, its missing parts supplied by reference TRBV9 and TRBJ2-3, is DSGVTQTPKHLITATGQRVTLRCSPRSGDLSVYWYQQSLDQGLQFLIQYYNGEERAKGNILERFSAQQFPDLHSELNLSSLELGDSALYFCASQGDTQYFGPGTRLTVL.

Notes on this clone: One junction end does not reproduce the germline sequence, and a read error may be involved. The chain carries TRBV2 and TRBJ2-2; D might be TRBD2 (5 bases). This CDR3 is 11 amino acids long. CDR1 is SNHLY and CDR2 is FYNNEI in the germline V gene. CDR3 in DNA: TGTGCCAGCAGTAACACCGGGGAACTGTTTTTT. This gives the protein CASSNTGELFF. Filled out from reference TRBV2 and TRBJ2-2, the complete variable domain reads EPEVTQTPSHQVTQMGQEVILRCVPISNHLYFYWYRQILGQKVEFLVSFYNNEISEKSEIFDDQFSVERPDGSNFTLKIRSTKLEDSAMYFCASSNTGELFFGEGSRLTVL.

The CDR3 here is CASSFGARGEGQETQYF. Here the CDR3 DNA reads TGTGCCAGCAGCTTTGGGGCGCGGGGCGAGGGGCAAGAGACCCAGTACTTC. The chain links TRBV7-6 to TRBJ2-5; a weak D match, TRBD2 (6 bases). The V gene lost 3 bases and the J gene lost 2 bases, with 19 bases spanning the gap. CDR1 is SGHVS and CDR2 is FNYEAQ in the germline V gene. There are 17 residues in the CDR3.

The J gene is TRBJ2-7, the V gene TRBV28, with D possibly TRBD2 on 6 matching bases. The CDR3 contains 13 residues. Germline assignment: CDR1 MDHEN and CDR2 SYDVKM. Deletions cut 4 bases from V and 2 bases from J, with 9 bases between. CDR3 DNA: TGTGCCAGCAGTTCCGGGACTCCCTACGAGCAGTACTTC. Amino acid sequence: CASSSGTPYEQYF.

In its sample, this clone was seen once. The J gene is TRBJ2-6, the V gene TRBV5-1; D may be TRBD1 (5 bases). V was cut by 3 bases and J by 0 bases, with 10 bases left in between. Per the germline V gene, CDR1 is SGHRS and CDR2 is YFSETQ. CDR3 length equals 16 residues. CDR3 sequence: CASSYQGTSGANVLTF. CDR3 in DNA: TGCGCCAGCAGCTATCAGGGCACCTCTGGGGCCAACGTCCTGACTTTC. Based on the CDR3 plus reference TRBV5-1 and TRBJ2-6, the full variable domain is KAGVTQTPRYLIKTRGQQVTLSCSPISGHRSVSWYQQTPGQGLQFLFEYFSETQRNKGNFPGRFSGRQFSNSRSEMNVSTLELGDSALYLCASSYQGTSGANVLTFGAGSRLTVL.

The table lists this clone with a few counts. The chain carries TRBV10-3 and TRBJ2-3; the match to TRBD2 covers 11 bases. Trimming cost V 2 bases and J 0 bases; bases outside gene matches: 4. The CDR3 sequence is 17 residues long. The V gene's germline CDR1 is ENHRY and CDR2 SYGVKD. The CDR3 DNA sequence: TGTGCCATCAGTGAGCGGGTAGCGGGAGGGAGCACAGATACGCAGTATTTT. This encodes CAISERVAGGSTDTQYF.

V and J are TRBV28 and TRBJ2-3, with TRBD2 matching 12 bases. Germline V gives CDR1 MDHEN, CDR2 SYDVKM. This CDR3 spans 17 amino acids. V lost 6 bases, J lost 0 bases, and 7 bases stayed unmatched. CDR3 in amino acids: CASSRPGTSGSTDTQYF. CDR3 DNA: TGTGCCAGCAGCCGCCCTGGGACTAGCGGGAGCACAGATACGCAGTATTTT.

V gene TRBV7-2 combines with J gene TRBJ2-2; 9 positions match TRBD2. J gave up 6 bases and V 3 bases, and 8 bases lay outside the gene matches. Germline lookup yields CDR1 SGHTA and CDR2 FQGNSA. The CDR3 runs to 16 residues. The CDR3 DNA sequence: TGTGCCAGCAGCTTCCTTAGCGGGAGCGGTGCCGGGGAGCTGTTTTTT. It translates to CASSFLSGSGAGELFF.

The gene calls are TRBV28 and TRBJ2-2, with 14 bases matching TRBD2. Per the germline V gene, CDR1 is MDHEN and CDR2 is SYDVKM. The CDR3 totals 18 residues. Trimming took 5 bases from V and 1 from J; bases not matched to a gene: 6. The CDR3 protein is CASSIGTSGRKNTGELFF. The CDR3, as DNA: TGTGCCAGCAGTATCGGGACTAGCGGGAGAAAGAACACCGGGGAGCTGTTTTTT.

This clone was seen more than once but under ten times. The chain has TRBV19 and TRBJ2-6; possible D gene TRBD2, 7 bases. This CDR3 contains 17 residues. Germline-derived CDR1 and CDR2 are LNHDA and SQIVND (reference sequence). The ends were cut back, 7 bases at V and 0 bases at J, with 16 bases in the middle. The DNA for the CDR3 is TGTGCCAGTAACCCTGGGGGAGGGGGCTCTGGGGCCAACGTCCTGACTTTC. It translates to CASNPGGGGSGANVLTF.

V and J are TRBV7-9 and TRBJ2-7, with 9 bases aligning to TRBD1. The V segment lost 1 base and the J segment 2 bases; nucleotides outside the gene matches: 6. CDR3 length equals 16 residues. The germline V gene encodes CDR1 SEHNR and CDR2 FQNEAQ (reference sequence). CDR3 nucleotides: TGTGCCAGCAGCTTAGTAGGACAGGGGACCACCTACGAGCAGTACTTC. This sequence encodes CASSLVGQGTTYEQYF.

The chain employs TRBV4-1 and TRBJ2-1; TRBD2 aligns across 9 bases. CDR1 and CDR2 (germline): MGHRA, YSYEKL. The CDR3 spans 17 residues. The V and J ends lost 4 bases and 0 bases, in that order; junction bases with no gene match: 7. CDR3 in DNA: TGCGCCAGCAGCCTGGGACTAGCCTCGAGCTCCTACAATGAGCAGTTCTTC. Its protein is CASSLGLASSSYNEQFF.

The gene calls are TRBV30 and TRBJ2-2; no clear D. The germline gives CDR1 GTSNPN, CDR2 SVGIG (reference sequence). V dropped 1 base and J dropped 9 bases, with 18 bases sitting between them. The CDR3 consists of 15 residues. The CDR3 sequence is CAWSAMSAAYRELFF. The DNA of the CDR3 is TGTGCCTGGAGTGCGATGAGCGCAGCGTACCGGGAGCTGTTTTTT.

The chain uses TRBV19 and TRBJ2-3; D possibly corresponds to TRBD2 (6 bases). The CDR3 consists of 14 residues. Germline CDR1 reads LNHDA; CDR2 reads SQIVND (reference sequence). Trimming took 4 bases from V and 5 from J, leaving 13 bases between them. CDR3 in amino acids: CASSTAGRGDTQYF. In DNA, the CDR3 is TGTGCCAGTAGTACTGCCGGGAGAGGAGATACGCAGTATTTT.

The chain couples TRBV27 to TRBJ2-7; D not certain. The V and J ends lost 0 bases and 3 bases respectively, with 12 bases between them. The CDR3 extends over 15 amino acids. Per the germline V gene, CDR1 is MNHEY and CDR2 is SMNVEV (reference sequence). The DNA for the CDR3 is TGTGCCAGCAGTTTATCATACAGCTTTGACTACGAGCAGTACTTC. As protein: CASSLSYSFDYEQYF.

The chain recombines TRBV15 with TRBJ2-1; TRBD2 might be the D (5 bases). The V gene's germline CDR1 is LNHNV and CDR2 YYDKDF (reference sequence). The CDR3 sequence is 14 residues long. Trimming stripped 8 bases from V and 6 bases from J, with 17 bases between. This chain's CDR3 is CATSVGGGFNEQFF. The CDR3 nucleotides read TGTGCCACCTCTGTAGGTGGAGGCTTCAATGAGCAGTTCTTC.